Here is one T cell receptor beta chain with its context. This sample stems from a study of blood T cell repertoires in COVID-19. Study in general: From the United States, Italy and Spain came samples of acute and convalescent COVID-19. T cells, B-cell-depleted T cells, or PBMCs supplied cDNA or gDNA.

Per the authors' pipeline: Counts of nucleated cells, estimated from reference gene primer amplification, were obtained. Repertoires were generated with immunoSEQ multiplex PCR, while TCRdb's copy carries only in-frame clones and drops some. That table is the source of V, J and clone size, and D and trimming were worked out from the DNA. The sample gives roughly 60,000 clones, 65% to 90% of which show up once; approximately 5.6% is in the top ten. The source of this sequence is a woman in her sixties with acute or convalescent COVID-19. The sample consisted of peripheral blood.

The CDR3 region is CASSVDPYGETGELFF. CDR3 nucleotide sequence: TGTGCCAGCAGCGTAGATCCATATGGGGAGACCGGGGAGCTGTTTTTT. This rearrangement joins TRBV9 to TRBJ2-2, with D possibly matching TRBD2 (5 bases). The ends were cut back, 0 bases at V and 5 bases at J, with 14 bases in the middle. Germline values: CDR1 SGDLS, CDR2 YYNGEE. CDR3 size: 16 residues.